This T cell receptor (beta chain) is drawn from a study of blood T cells in healthy people across ages. The second PCR ran about 6 to 12 cycles with a sample-barcoded 5' primer and J-beta primers. Each CDR3 protein is one row after TCRdb ran MiXCR on the 5' RACE reads. The sample records roughly 700,000 distinct CDR3 sequences, approximately 50% being singletons. The CDR3 is made up of 14 amino acids. Germline assignment: CDR1 SGDLS and CDR2 YYNGEE. V lost 0 bases and J 0 bases, leaving 6 bases between the germline ends. The gene calls are TRBV9 and TRBJ1-1, with no clear D. The TCR originated in a woman aged 60 to 75 in good health. Specimen: blood. CDR3 region: CASSVASMNTEAFF. The DNA for the CDR3 is TGTGCCAGCAGCGTAGCTTCTATGAACACTGAAGCTTTCTTT.